The rows below give T cell receptor beta chains drawn from one sample of a study of T cell repertoires in cytomegalovirus infection. These receptors have no identified antigens. Each CDR3 protein gets one entry after TCRdb re-called the reads with MiXCR. The table lists hundreds of thousands of distinct CDR3 sequences, approximately 33% of them singletons. The sequencing used cultured CD8+ T cells from PBMCs, collected from culture after CMV antigen stimulation. All receptors derive from a human donor in good health (CMV status not recorded). Some clones in this sample may be carry-over from other donors' samples. CDR3s include the opening cysteine and the closing phenylalanine or tryptophan. A D gene is named only where the DNA matches it firmly. Expanded clones get a size class; other rows say once, few or many, or leave the size out.

TRBJ2-5,NA,TRBV2,NA,CASSEWVNPEKTQYF,TGTGCCAGCAGTGAATGGGTTAACCCCGAGAAGACCCAGTACTTC
TRBJ2-1,NA,TRBV7-2,many,CASGRIRHEQFF,TGTGCCAGCGGACGAATCCGTCATGAGCAGTTCTTC
TRBJ2-3,TRBD1,TRBV2,NA,CASSEYTGDSTDTQYF,TGTGCCAGCAGTGAGTATACAGGGGATAGCACAGATACGCAGTATTTT
TRBJ1-2,TRBD1,TRBV7-9,NA,CASSLRDRPNYGGYTF,TGTGCCAGCAGCCTGAGGGACAGACCTAACTATGGAGGCTACACCTTC
TRBJ1-5,NA,TRBV12-3/TRBV12-4,many,CASSLAQWGDQPQHF,TGTGCCAGCAGTCTAGCCCAATGGGGCGATCAGCCCCAGCATTTT
TRBJ1-1,NA,TRBV6-5,NA,CASSITQGSTEAFF,TGTGCCAGCAGTATTACTCAGGGAAGCACTGAAGCTTTCTTT
TRBJ2-7,NA,TRBV5-1,few,CASSLLPAKQYF,TGCGCCAGCAGCCTACTTCCAGCGAAGCAGTACTTC
TRBJ1-2,TRBD1,TRBV29-1,few,CSAGRQGAYGYTF,TGCAGCGCCGGAAGACAGGGGGCGTATGGCTACACCTTC
TRBJ1-5,TRBD1,TRBV28,many,CASSTRDRGLGQPQHF,TGTGCCAGCAGTACCCGGGACAGGGGCCTCGGTCAGCCCCAGCATTTT
TRBJ2-1,NA,TRBV19,NA,CASSLPGTPLYNEQFF,TGTGCCAGTAGTCTCCCCGGGACTCCCCTCTACAATGAGCAGTTCTTC
TRBJ2-3,TRBD2,TRBV6-1,NA,CASSLTGGQSSTDTQYF,TGTGCCAGCAGTTTAACGGGGGGGCAATCCAGCACAGATACGCAGTATTTT
TRBJ2-6,NA,TRBV7-3,NA,CASSAGSGANVLSF,TGTGCCTCCTCGGCTGGGTCTGGGGCCAACGTCCTGTCTTTC
TRBJ1-1,NA,TRBV4-1,many,CASSQDPRGSTGAFF,TGCGCCAGCAGCCAAGATCCCCGGGGGTCGACAGGAGCTTTCTTT
TRBJ2-3,TRBD1,TRBV4-1,NA,CASSLSPTGEEADTQYF,TGCGCCAGCAGCCTTAGCCCGACAGGGGAAGAGGCAGATACGCAGTATTTT
TRBJ2-7,TRBD2,TRBV20-1,NA,CSAIGTSGGLYEQYF,TGCAGTGCTATCGGGACTAGCGGGGGTCTTTACGAGCAGTACTTC
TRBJ2-2,TRBD1,TRBV6-5,many,CASRPPGQTTGELFF,TGTGCCAGCAGACCTCCGGGACAGACCACCGGGGAGCTGTTTTTT
TRBJ2-3,TRBD2,TRBV6-2/TRBV6-3,NA,CASSYEPGLAGTDTQYF,TGTGCCAGCAGTTACGAACCGGGACTAGCTGGCACAGATACGCAGTATTTT
TRBJ1-2,TRBD1,TRBV15,NA,CATSTNDRGLDYGYTF,TGTGCCACCAGCACCAATGACAGGGGTCTTGACTATGGCTACACCTTC
TRBJ1-1,NA,TRBV2,NA,CASSQGRVAEAFF,TGTGCTAGCTCCCAAGGGAGGGTCGCTGAAGCTTTCTTT
TRBJ1-4,NA,TRBV7-9,few,CASSLLRTNEKLFF,TGTGCCAGCAGCTTACTCAGGACGAATGAAAAACTGTTTTTT
TRBJ2-1,TRBD2,TRBV9,NA,CASNGLAGGFEQFF,TGTGCCAGCAACGGACTAGCGGGGGGGTTTGAGCAGTTCTTC
TRBJ2-2,TRBD1,TRBV29-1,few,CSVGGQGALGTGELFF,TGCAGCGTTGGAGGACAGGGGGCGTTGGGGACCGGGGAGCTGTTTTTT
TRBJ2-1,TRBD1,TRBV7-9,few,CASSSSRDRVREQFF,TGTGCCAGCAGCTCCTCCCGGGACAGGGTTCGCGAGCAGTTCTTC
TRBJ2-7,NA,TRBV7-9,many,CASSPGSSGEQYF,TGTGCCAGCAGCCCGGGGTCCTCGGGCGAGCAGTACTTC
TRBJ2-7,NA,TRBV19,NA,CASSEGALVSYEQYF,TGTGCCAGTAGTGAAGGGGCTCTTGTTAGCTACGAGCAGTACTTC
TRBJ2-5,TRBD2,TRBV7-9,NA,CASSSRTSGSETQYF,TGTGCCAGCAGCTCTCGGACTAGCGGGAGTGAGACCCAGTACTTC
TRBJ2-7,NA,TRBV5-4,few,CASSDTLYRSSYEQYF,TGTGCCAGCAGCGATACCTTGTATAGGTCCTCCTACGAGCAGTACTTC
TRBJ2-1,TRBD1,TRBV7-6,few,CARGRVQGADDEQFF,TGTGCTAGGGGGAGGGTACAGGGGGCGGACGATGAGCAGTTCTTC
TRBJ1-1,NA,TRBV10-3,once,CAISTTMNTEAFF,TGTGCCATCAGTACCACAATGAACACTGAAGCTTTCTTT
TRBJ2-2,NA,TRBV27,NA,CASSFGGWGELFF,TGTGCCAGCAGTTTCGGGGGTTGGGGGGAGCTGTTTTTT
TRBJ1-5,NA,TRBV24-1,few,CATSDSGGEQPQHF,TGTGCCACCAGTGATTCGGGGGGGGAGCAGCCCCAGCATTTT
TRBJ2-5,NA,TRBV27,NA,CASSSASQYQETQYF,TGTGCCAGCAGTTCAGCCTCCCAGTACCAAGAGACCCAGTACTTC
TRBJ2-2,NA,TRBV6-2/TRBV6-3,NA,CASSYSGDSGGELFF,TGTGCCAGCAGTTACTCGGGGGATTCGGGCGGGGAGCTGTTTTTT
TRBJ1-2,NA,TRBV7-6,NA,CASSPDRLRYTF,TGTGCCAGCAGTCCTGACAGGTTACGCTACACCTTC
TRBJ2-6,NA,TRBV15,NA,CATRGRRAGANVLTF,TGTGCCACCAGGGGCAGGCGCGCTGGGGCCAACGTCCTGACTTTC
TRBJ2-2,TRBD2,TRBV4-1,NA,CASSQGGGSGELFF,TGCGCCAGCAGCCAAGGGGGAGGGTCCGGGGAGCTGTTTTTT
TRBJ2-1,NA,TRBV6-5,many,CASSYIATWAGGHNEQFF,TGTGCCAGCAGTTATATCGCAACTTGGGCGGGCGGGCACAATGAGCAGTTCTTC
TRBJ2-1,TRBD2,TRBV5-5,NA,CASSGWTSGGPDNEQFF,TGTGCCAGCAGCGGATGGACTAGCGGGGGCCCAGACAATGAGCAGTTCTTC
TRBJ2-1,TRBD2,TRBV20-1,NA,CSAIPGLAGGLNEQFF,TGCAGTGCTATTCCGGGACTAGCGGGGGGGCTCAATGAGCAGTTCTTC
TRBJ1-2,TRBD1,TRBV7-6,NA,CASSIDRGDYGYTF,TGTGCCAGCAGCATTGACAGGGGCGACTATGGCTACACCTTC
TRBJ2-2,TRBD1,TRBV28,NA,CASSALFTGTVSGGTTGELFF,TGTGCCAGCAGCGCACTATTTACCGGGACAGTCTCTGGTGGAACCACCGGGGAGCTGTTTTTT
TRBJ2-2,NA,TRBV7-9,few,CASSFGHTTNTGELFF,TGTGCCAGCAGCTTCGGGCATACCACGAACACCGGGGAGCTGTTTTTT
TRBJ1-5,NA,TRBV12-3/TRBV12-4,NA,CASSLKGYQPQHF,TGTGCCAGCAGTTTAAAGGGGTATCAGCCCCAGCATTTT
TRBJ2-1,TRBD2,TRBV15,NA,CATSRDIAGGGNEQFF,TGTGCCACCAGCAGAGATATAGCGGGGGGAGGGAATGAGCAGTTCTTC
TRBJ2-1,TRBD1,TRBV5-1,NA,CASSGGTGAWGNEQFF,TGCGCCAGCAGCGGGGGGACAGGGGCGTGGGGCAATGAGCAGTTCTTC
TRBJ2-1,NA,TRBV6-5,NA,CATRAASEQFF,TGTGCCACTCGAGCGGCCAGTGAGCAGTTCTTC
TRBJ1-5,NA,TRBV20-1,few,CSGGRPQHF,TGCAGTGGGGGGAGGCCCCAGCATTTT
TRBJ1-1,NA,TRBV19,once,CASSIGWGRAANTEAFF,TGTGCCAGTAGTATAGGTTGGGGACGGGCAGCCAACACTGAAGCTTTCTTT
TRBJ2-3,NA,TRBV20-1,few,CSARDGTESTDTQYF,TGCAGTGCTAGAGATGGGACCGAGAGCACAGATACGCAGTATTTT